This note documents a single TCR beta chain sequence. This specimen comes from a study of blood T cell repertoires in COVID-19. Study in general: There were acute and convalescent COVID-19 samples, and they came from the United States, Italy and Spain. From T cells, B-cell-depleted T cells, or PBMCs came the material, which was cDNA or gDNA.

Per the original data handling: Cell counts per sample came from amplifying reference gene primers. TCRdb keeps only in-frame clones here, not all; method: immunoSEQ multiplex PCR. V and J calls and clone size come straight from that table; D and trimming were deduced from the DNA. The data contain fewer than 200,000 clones, 84% of them singletons. Germline V CDR1 and CDR2: SGHTA, FQGTGA. V lost 1 base and J lost 5; bases outside the gene matches: 4. The CDR3 loop spans 14 amino acids. Sequencing input: peripheral blood. This clonotype originated in an older man with active or convalescent COVID-19. This rearrangement joins TRBV7-3 to TRBJ2-5; 7 bases align to TRBD2. The CDR3 sequence: CASSLKGGAETQYF. The CDR3 nucleotides read TGTGCCAGCAGCTTAAAGGGAGGGGCGGAGACCCAGTACTTC. The complete variable domain, with remaining parts taken from reference TRBV7-3 and TRBJ2-5, reads GAGVSQTPSNKVTEKGKYVELRCDPISGHTALYWYRQSLGQGPEFLIYFQGTGAADDSGLPNDRFFAVRPEGSVSTLKIQRTERGDSAVYLCASSLKGGAETQYFGPGTRLLVL.